This is a list of T cell receptor beta chains from one sample in a study of CD8 T cells in Susac syndrome. TCRdb recomputed calls from the immunoSEQ multiplex PCR reads with MiXCR, one row per CDR3 protein. The table shows about 130,000 distinct CDR3 sequences, with more than 90% occurring only once. Sequencing used CD4+ T cells from PBMCs. Receptors originate from a human donor in good health. Each CDR3 is given with its conserved first and last residue. D genes are given only for firm matches. Clone sizes are given selectively: once, few, many, or a class where the clone is expanded.

>NA|NA|TRBJ2-3|TRBV10-2
TGCGCCGGCGGGACACCATATAGCACAGATACGCAGTATTTT
CAGGTPYSTDTQYF
>once|NA|TRBJ2-7|TRBV7-9
TGTGCCAGCAGCTTAGCCGCAGTCCTCTCCTACGAGCAGTACTTC
CASSLAAVLSYEQYF
>NA|NA|TRBJ2-3|TRBV4-3
TGCGCCAGCAGCCAAGAATGGGGGACAGATACGCAGTATTTT
CASSQEWGTDTQYF
>once|NA|TRBJ1-2|TRBV19
TGTGCCAGTATTGGGCATCGGTATGGCTACACCTTC
CASIGHRYGYTF
>few|NA|TRBJ1-1|TRBV3-1
TGTGCCAGCAGCCAGGGGCCGAACACTGAAGCTTTCTTT
CASSQGPNTEAFF
>NA|NA|TRBJ2-1|TRBV20-1
TGCAGTGCAGCGCAGACCCAGAGCTCCTACAATGAGCAGTTCTTC
CSAAQTQSSYNEQFF
>NA|TRBD2|TRBJ2-5|TRBV29-1
TGCAGCGTTGTGGTACTAGCGGGAGGGGGGACCCAGTACTTC
CSVVVLAGGGTQYF
>NA|TRBD2|TRBJ2-7|TRBV20-1
TGCAGTGCCAAGAGGGGCGGGAGACTGGACGAGCAGTACTTC
CSAKRGGRLDEQYF
>NA|NA|TRBJ2-4|TRBV6-6
TGTGCCAGCAAGGAGGGAGCCAAAAACATTCAGTACTTC
CASKEGAKNIQYF
>once|TRBD1|TRBJ2-5|TRBV12-5
TGTGCTAGTGGTTTGATGGACAGGAGTCAAGAGACCCAGTACTTC
CASGLMDRSQETQYF
>NA|NA|TRBJ1-4|TRBV2
TGTGCCAGCAGTGAGGACTCCGCAACTAATGAAAAACTGTTTTTT
CASSEDSATNEKLFF
>NA|NA|TRBJ2-7|TRBV20-1
TGCAGTGCTAGCCCACAGATTTTCTCGAGCTACGAGCAGTACTTC
CSASPQIFSSYEQYF
>once|NA|TRBJ2-1|TRBV19
TGTGCCAGTAGTATACTCCTAGCGAAACCCCAGCAGTTCTTC
CASSILLAKPQQFF
>NA|NA|TRBJ2-2|TRBV9
TGTGCCAGCAGCGTAGCTGGCTGGACCGGGGAGCTGTTTTTT
CASSVAGWTGELFF
>NA|NA|TRBJ2-1|TRBV5-1
TGCGCCAGCAGCTTGGCCCTAGCTTACAATGAGCAGTTCTTC
CASSLALAYNEQFF
>NA|NA|TRBJ2-7|TRBV20-1
TGCAGTGCTAGAGATCCTTTCCTAGCGTACGAGCAGTACTTC
CSARDPFLAYEQYF
>NA|TRBD1|TRBJ2-3|TRBV2
TGTGCCAGCAGTGATAGTACAGGGGGCACAGATACGCAGTATTTT
CASSDSTGGTDTQYF
>NA|NA|TRBJ1-2|TRBV3-1
TGTGCCAGCAGCCTCATGACTACAGCTTATGGCTACACCTTC
CASSLMTTAYGYTF
>NA|NA|TRBJ2-3|TRBV12-3/TRBV12-4
TGTGCCAGCAGTTCTCGATACACAGATACGCAGTATTTT
CASSSRYTDTQYF
>NA|TRBD2|TRBJ2-1|TRBV5-6
TGTGCCAGCAGCACCTACTTAGCGGGAGGGGGCAATGAGCAGTTCTTC
CASSTYLAGGGNEQFF
>once|TRBD2|TRBJ2-5|TRBV25-1
TGTGCCAGCAGTGATCCCGGGACTAATGGAGAGACCCAGTACTTC
CASSDPGTNGETQYF
>NA|TRBD1|TRBJ1-2|TRBV2
TGTGCCAGCAGTGAGACCGGGGACAGGGATGGCTACACCTTC
CASSETGDRDGYTF
>NA|TRBD2|TRBJ2-1|TRBV2
TGTGCCAGCACCGGGACTAGCGGGAACAATGAGCAGTTCTTC
CASTGTSGNNEQFF
>few|NA|TRBJ1-2|TRBV7-9
TGTGCCAGCAGCCTGACAGGCCTGGGAGGCTACACCTTC
CASSLTGLGGYTF
>NA|NA|TRBJ1-1|TRBV3-1
TGTGCCAGCAGCCAGGGCCTGGGGGGGGAAGCTTTCTTT
CASSQGLGGEAFF
>once|NA|TRBJ2-3|TRBV29-1
TGCAGCGGGGTGAAGTTAGGGGCCTACACAGATACGCAGTATTTT
CSGVKLGAYTDTQYF
>NA|TRBD2|TRBJ2-7|TRBV2
TGTGCCAGCAACTTAGCGGGAGGGGGTGAGCAGTACTTC
CASNLAGGGEQYF
>NA|TRBD1|TRBJ2-2|TRBV4-3
TGCGCCAGCAGCCAAGAGGGACAGGCTAACACCGGGGAGCTGTTTTTT
CASSQEGQANTGELFF
>NA|TRBD1|TRBJ2-6|TRBV10-3
TGTGCCATCAGCAGACAGGGGGCTCCCCTCTCTGGGGCCAACGTCCTGACTTTC
CAISRQGAPLSGANVLTF
>NA|NA|TRBJ1-2|TRBV14
TGTGCCAGCAGCCAAGGACAGATCTATGGCTACACCTTC
CASSQGQIYGYTF
>NA|NA|TRBJ2-7|TRBV7-2
TGTGCCAGCAGCTTCTCGCGAACCTACGAGCAGTACTTC
CASSFSRTYEQYF
>once|TRBD1|TRBJ1-1|TRBV2
TGTGCCAGCAGGACCCTAACAGGGGCGGGCACTGAAGCTTTCTTT
CASRTLTGAGTEAFF
>NA|NA|TRBJ2-7|TRBV3-1
TGTGCCAGCAGCCACGGCGGTTCCTACGAGCAGTACTTC
CASSHGGSYEQYF
>NA|NA|TRBJ2-5|TRBV27
TGTGCCAGCAGAACATACGGGAGTTTGGAGACCCAGTACTTC
CASRTYGSLETQYF
>NA|NA|TRBJ1-1|TRBV20-1
TGCAGTGCTCGGGGGCGGCTGAACACTGAAGCTTTCTTT
CSARGRLNTEAFF
>NA|NA|TRBJ1-1|TRBV20-1
TGCAGTGCTAGGGTGATTGGCACTGAAGCTTTCTTT
CSARVIGTEAFF
>NA|NA|TRBJ2-2|TRBV7-2
TGTGCCAGCAGCAGGGTCCGGGCCCCAACCGGGGAGCTGTTTTTT
CASSRVRAPTGELFF
>NA|NA|TRBJ1-2|TRBV28
TGTGCCAGCAGTTGGGCGGGGTTGGATGGCTACACCTTC
CASSWAGLDGYTF
>NA|NA|TRBJ1-3|TRBV12-3/TRBV12-4
TGTGCCAGCAGTTTAAGGAGCTCTGGAAACACCATATATTTT
CASSLRSSGNTIYF
>NA|TRBD1|TRBJ1-1|TRBV5-1
TGCGCCAGCAGCTTCTTGGGACAGGGGGCAGTCACTGAAGCTTTCTTT
CASSFLGQGAVTEAFF
>NA|TRBD2|TRBJ2-7|TRBV29-1
TGCAGCGTTGAAGGGGGACTAGGGTCCTACGAGCAGTACTTC
CSVEGGLGSYEQYF
>few|TRBD1|TRBJ2-7|TRBV18
TGTGCCAGCTCACCAGGACAGGACTACGAGCAGTACTTC
CASSPGQDYEQYF
>NA|NA|TRBJ1-1|TRBV2
TGTGCCAGCAGCAGAAGGAACACTGAAGCTTTCTTT
CASSRRNTEAFF
>NA|NA|TRBJ2-1|TRBV7-9
TGTGCCAGCTCCGCACCGGGGCGGTCCCACAATGAGCAGTTCTTC
CASSAPGRSHNEQFF
>NA|NA|TRBJ2-2|TRBV5-1
TGCGCCAGCAGCGTCGGGTCGGGCACCGGGAAGCTGTTTTTT
CASSVGSGTGKLFF
>NA|NA|TRBJ1-5|TRBV12-3/TRBV12-4
TGTGCCAGCAGGGCCCCGGGGGGAGGGAGCAATCAGCCCCAGCATTTT
CASRAPGGGSNQPQHF
>NA|NA|TRBJ1-1|TRBV15
TGTGCCACCAGTCCGGGACAAAGAACACTGGGAGCTTTCTTT
CATSPGQRTLGAFF
>NA|NA|TRBJ1-1|TRBV20-1
TGCAGTGCCTTTAAGCAAACGCGTCCGAACACTGAAGCTTTCTTT
CSAFKQTRPNTEAFF
>NA|NA|TRBJ2-1|TRBV4-1
TGCGCCAGCAGCCCCCCGGGGGCTAGCGGATTTAATGAGCAGTTCTTC
CASSPPGASGFNEQFF
>NA|TRBD1|TRBJ1-1|TRBV2
TGTGCCAGCAGTGATGAACAGGGGACTGAAGCTTTCTTT
CASSDEQGTEAFF
>NA|NA|TRBJ2-4|TRBV4-1
TGCGCCAGCAGCCAACCCGGACAGTCGAAACTAGCCAAAAACATTCAGTACTTC
CASSQPGQSKLAKNIQYF
>NA|TRBD2|TRBJ2-5|TRBV18
TGTGCCAGCTCACCAGCCGGGACTACACAAGAGACCCAGTACTTC
CASSPAGTTQETQYF
>NA|NA|TRBJ2-1|TRBV12-3/TRBV12-4
TGTGCCAGCAGTTTTTCTTGGAATGAGCAGTTCTTC
CASSFSWNEQFF
>NA|NA|TRBJ1-5|TRBV15
TGTGCCGTTTCCCGGGACAAAAATCAGCCCCAGCATTTT
CAVSRDKNQPQHF
>NA|NA|TRBJ1-1|TRBV6-2/TRBV6-3
TGTGCCAGCACCCCCAGGGGACACACTGAAGCTTTCTTT
CASTPRGHTEAFF
>NA|NA|TRBJ1-1|TRBV7-9
TGTGCCAGCAGCTTAAGTCCTAGGGCTTTCTTT
CASSLSPRAFF
>NA|TRBD1|TRBJ2-3|TRBV7-2
TGTGCCAGCAGCTTAGAGGGACAGGGTGTAGATACGCAGTATTTT
CASSLEGQGVDTQYF
>NA|TRBD1|TRBJ1-2|TRBV19
TGTGCCAGTAGTATAGACCTCCAGGGGGCCCTCTCTGGCTACACCTTC
CASSIDLQGALSGYTF
>NA|TRBD1|TRBJ2-7|TRBV3-1
TGTGCCAGCAGTCCGACAGGGACAGCAGCCTACGAGCAGTACTTC
CASSPTGTAAYEQYF
>once|NA|TRBJ1-2|TRBV7-2
TGTGCCAGCAGGCGGTGGAGGGACGAGGCAGGCTATGGCTACACCTTC
CASRRWRDEAGYGYTF